This TCR beta chain was obtained from a study of monozygotic twins with cystic fibrosis. Study details: With about 15 PCR cycles, barcoded libraries came from roughly 2.8 micrograms of fragmented DNA.

Note on this clone: Its target is not known.

The germline V gene has CDR1 SNHLY and CDR2 FYNNEI. The CDR3 spans 16 residues. V lost 6 bases, J lost 7 bases, and 22 bases lay in between. Regarding the study as a whole: Unrelated CF individuals shared fewer identical clonotypes than monozygotic CF twins. Shared CDR3 numbers were not associated with age, concordance or severity. Co-twins had the most similar V usage for 13 of 16 pairs, J for 8.

Clones were sequenced by immunoSEQ multiplex PCR, and TCRdb holds only the in-frame ones, with some missing. The table has 34,000 or so clones, roughly nine tenths seen once; the top ten hold roughly 1%. The J gene is TRBJ1-5, the V gene TRBV2; possible D gene TRBD1, 6 bases. Sequenced material: blood. The sequence came from a girl aged 2-15 years with cystic fibrosis. The CDR3 DNA sequence: TGTGCCAGCAGCGCACAGGGTTCACGGGTTCTACAGCCCCAGCATTTT. Its protein product is CASSAQGSRVLQPQHF. The variable domain in full, with the rest retrieved from reference TRBV2 and TRBJ1-5, is EPEVTQTPSHQVTQMGQEVILRCVPISNHLYFYWYRQILGQKVEFLVSFYNNEISEKSEIFDDQFSVERPDGSNFTLKIRSTKLEDSAMYFCASSAQGSRVLQPQHFGDGTRLSIL.